This entry concerns a single T cell receptor beta chain. The target antigen is unknown. Germline CDR1 SGHNT, CDR2 YYREEE (reference sequence). Trimming cost V 0 bases and J 0 bases, with 7 bases left between them. This CDR3 comprises 16 residues. This sample was taken from a study of T cell responses to AZD1222 COVID-19 vaccine. Study context: Second-dose intervals of approximately 4 or approximately 12 weeks were pooled. Study conclusions and caveats: CD4 TCRs linked to vaccination spanned spike, dominating at 160-218 and 743-854. Elevations in Spike-specific TCR breadth and depth followed administration of two AZD1222 doses. Among the donors, most were white British and more were female, and clonal diversity was possibly underestimated.

Sequencing used immunoSEQ multiplex PCR; TCRdb keeps in-frame clones, though not all of them. Of some 88,000 clones detected, roughly 94% appear once; the ten largest clones hold approximately 5.5%. The input for sequencing was peripheral blood, taken on day 0 of AZD1222 vaccination. J is TRBJ1-6 and V is TRBV5-4; no reliable D call. This clonotype was obtained from an adult in good health. CDR3 sequence (DNA): TGTGCCAGCAGCTTGGACAAAAACTCCTATAATTCACCCCTCCACTTT. This encodes CASSLDKNSYNSPLHF.